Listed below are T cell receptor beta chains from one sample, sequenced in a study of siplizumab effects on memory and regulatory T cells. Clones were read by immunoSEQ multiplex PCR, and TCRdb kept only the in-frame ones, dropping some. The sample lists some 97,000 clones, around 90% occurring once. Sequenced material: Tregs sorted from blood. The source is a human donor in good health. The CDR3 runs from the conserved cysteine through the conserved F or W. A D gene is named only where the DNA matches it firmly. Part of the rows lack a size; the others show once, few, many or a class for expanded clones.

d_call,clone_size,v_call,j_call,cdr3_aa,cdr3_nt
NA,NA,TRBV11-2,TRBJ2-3,CASSLDIRDTQYF,TGTGCCAGCAGCTTAGATATCCGTGATACGCAGTATTTT
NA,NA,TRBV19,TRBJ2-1,CASVRNNEQFF,TGTGCCAGTGTTCGAAACAATGAGCAGTTCTTC
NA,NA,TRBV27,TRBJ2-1,CASSFRGYAFIDEQFF,TGTGCCAGCAGTTTCCGCGGGTATGCATTCATCGATGAGCAGTTCTTC
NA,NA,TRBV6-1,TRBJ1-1,CASSGTVNTEAFF,TGTGCCAGCAGCGGGACGGTGAACACTGAAGCTTTCTTT
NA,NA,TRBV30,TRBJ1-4,CAWSLLGDEKLFF,TGTGCCTGGAGTCTACTCGGGGATGAAAAACTGTTTTTT
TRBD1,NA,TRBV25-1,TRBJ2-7,CASSDDRAYEQYF,TGTGCCAGCAGTGACGACAGGGCCTACGAGCAGTACTTC
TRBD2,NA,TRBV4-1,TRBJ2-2,CASSRQGTSRTGELFF,TGCGCCAGCAGCCGACAAGGGACTAGCCGCACCGGGGAGCTGTTTTTT
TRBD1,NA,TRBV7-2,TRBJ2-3,CASSSAWQGAADTQYF,TGTGCCAGCAGCTCGGCCTGGCAGGGGGCGGCAGATACGCAGTATTTT
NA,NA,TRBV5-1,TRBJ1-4,CASSDGQTFPNEKLFF,TGCGCCAGCAGCGATGGACAGACTTTCCCTAATGAAAAACTGTTTTTT
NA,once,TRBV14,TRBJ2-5,CASSHPSGGGLETQYF,TGTGCCAGCAGCCACCCCAGCGGAGGGGGTTTGGAGACCCAGTACTTC
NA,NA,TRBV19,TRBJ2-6,CASSPSDIPSGANALTF,TGTGCCAGTAGTCCCTCGGACATCCCCTCTGGGGCCAACGCCCTGACTTTC
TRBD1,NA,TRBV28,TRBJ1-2,CASRGPGQGAGLSGYTF,TGTGCCAGCAGGGGACCGGGACAGGGGGCAGGTTTAAGTGGCTACACCTTC
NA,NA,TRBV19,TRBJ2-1,CASSISGVLDEQFF,TGTGCCAGTAGTATTTCTGGGGTGTTGGATGAGCAGTTCTTC
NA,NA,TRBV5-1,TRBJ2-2,CASSLLRGTGELFF,TGCGCCAGCAGCTTGCTTCGGGGAACCGGGGAGCTGTTTTTT